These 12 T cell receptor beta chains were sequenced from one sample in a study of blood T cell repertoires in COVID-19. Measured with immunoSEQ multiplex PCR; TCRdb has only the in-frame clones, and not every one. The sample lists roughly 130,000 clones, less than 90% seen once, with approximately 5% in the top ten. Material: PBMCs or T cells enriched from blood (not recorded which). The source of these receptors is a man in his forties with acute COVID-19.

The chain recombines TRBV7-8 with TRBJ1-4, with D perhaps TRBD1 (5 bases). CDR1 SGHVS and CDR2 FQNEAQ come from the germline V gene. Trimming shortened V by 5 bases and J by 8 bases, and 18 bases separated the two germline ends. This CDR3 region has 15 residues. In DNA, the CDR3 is TGTGCCAGCAGCCCGGTTGGGGGGGTGATCGAAAAACTGTTTTTT. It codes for CASSPVGGVIEKLFF.

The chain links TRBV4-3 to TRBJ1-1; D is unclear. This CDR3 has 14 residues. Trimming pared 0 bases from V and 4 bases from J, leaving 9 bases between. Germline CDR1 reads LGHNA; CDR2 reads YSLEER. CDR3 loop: CASSQDLAGTEAFF. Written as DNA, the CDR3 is TGCGCCAGCAGCCAAGATTTAGCGGGCACTGAAGCTTTCTTT.

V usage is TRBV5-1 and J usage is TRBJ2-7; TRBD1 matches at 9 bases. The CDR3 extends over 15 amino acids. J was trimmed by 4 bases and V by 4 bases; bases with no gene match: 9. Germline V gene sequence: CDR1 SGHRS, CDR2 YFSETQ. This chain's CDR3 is CASSATGTGPYEQYF. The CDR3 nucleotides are TGCGCCAGCAGCGCGACCGGGACAGGGCCATACGAGCAGTACTTC.

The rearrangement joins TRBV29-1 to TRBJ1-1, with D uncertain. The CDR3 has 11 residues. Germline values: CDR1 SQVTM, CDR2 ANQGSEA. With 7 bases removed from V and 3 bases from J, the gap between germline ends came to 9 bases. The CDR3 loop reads CSAAEDTEAFF. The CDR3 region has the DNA TGCAGCGCTGCTGAGGACACTGAAGCTTTCTTT. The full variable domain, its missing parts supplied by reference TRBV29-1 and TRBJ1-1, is SAVISQKPSRDICQRGTSLTIQCQVDSQVTMMFWYRQQPGQSLTLIATANQGSEATYESGFVIDKFPISRPNLTFSTLTVSNMSPEDSSIYLCSAAEDTEAFFGQGTRLTVV.

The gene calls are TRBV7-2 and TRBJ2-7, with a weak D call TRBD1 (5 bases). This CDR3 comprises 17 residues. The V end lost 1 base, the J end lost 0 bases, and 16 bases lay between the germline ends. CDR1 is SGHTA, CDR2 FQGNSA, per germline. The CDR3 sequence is CASSLGPLGRASYEQYF. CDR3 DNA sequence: TGTGCCAGCAGCTTAGGTCCCTTAGGCAGGGCCTCCTACGAGCAGTACTTC.

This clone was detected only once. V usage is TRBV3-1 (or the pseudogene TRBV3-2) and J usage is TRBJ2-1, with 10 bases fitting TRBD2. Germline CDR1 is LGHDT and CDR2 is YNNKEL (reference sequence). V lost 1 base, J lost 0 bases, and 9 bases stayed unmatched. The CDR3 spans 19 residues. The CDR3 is CASSQARAGGPVSYNEQFF. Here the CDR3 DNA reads TGTGCCAGCAGCCAAGCGAGAGCGGGGGGGCCCGTCTCCTACAATGAGCAGTTCTTC.

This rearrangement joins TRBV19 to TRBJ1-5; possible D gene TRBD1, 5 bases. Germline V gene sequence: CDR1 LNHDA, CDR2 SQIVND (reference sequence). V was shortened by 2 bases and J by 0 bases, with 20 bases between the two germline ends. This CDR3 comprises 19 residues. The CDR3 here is CASSIWQGPDTYSNQPQHF. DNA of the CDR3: TGTGCCAGTAGTATATGGCAGGGCCCGGATACTTATAGCAATCAGCCCCAGCATTTT.

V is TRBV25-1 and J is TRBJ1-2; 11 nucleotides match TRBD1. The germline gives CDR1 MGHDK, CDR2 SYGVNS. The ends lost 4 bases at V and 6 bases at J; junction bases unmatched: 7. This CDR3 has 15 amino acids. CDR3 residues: CASSAQPGQGDGYTF. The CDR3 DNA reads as TGTGCCAGCAGTGCACAGCCGGGACAGGGGGATGGCTACACCTTC.

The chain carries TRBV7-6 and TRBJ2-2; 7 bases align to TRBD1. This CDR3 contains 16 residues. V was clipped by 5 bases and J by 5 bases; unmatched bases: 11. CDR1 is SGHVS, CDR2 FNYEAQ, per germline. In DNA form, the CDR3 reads TGTGCCAGCAGCCCCGGGGCGACAGGGAGTACCGGGGAGCTGTTTTTT. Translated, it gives CASSPGATGSTGELFF.

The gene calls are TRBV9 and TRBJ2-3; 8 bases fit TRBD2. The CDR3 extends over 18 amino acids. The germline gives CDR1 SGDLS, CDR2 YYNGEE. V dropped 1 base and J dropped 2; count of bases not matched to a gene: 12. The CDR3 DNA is TGTGCCAGCAGCGTAACGAGCGGGGGCCCCTACTCCACAGATACGCAGTATTTT. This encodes CASSVTSGGPYSTDTQYF.

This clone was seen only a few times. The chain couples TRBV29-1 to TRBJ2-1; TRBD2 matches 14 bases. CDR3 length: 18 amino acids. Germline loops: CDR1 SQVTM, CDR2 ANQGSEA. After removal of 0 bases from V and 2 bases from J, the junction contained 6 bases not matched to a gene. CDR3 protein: CSVEESGLAGGPYNEQFF. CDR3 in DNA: TGCAGCGTTGAAGAGTCCGGACTAGCGGGAGGTCCCTACAATGAGCAGTTCTTC.

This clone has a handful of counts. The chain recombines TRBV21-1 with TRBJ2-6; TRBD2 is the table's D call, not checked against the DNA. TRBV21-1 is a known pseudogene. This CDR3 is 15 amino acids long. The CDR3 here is CASSKGELGANVLTF. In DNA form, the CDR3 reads TGTGCCAGCAGCAAAGGGGAGTTAGGGGCCAACGTCCTGACTTTC.